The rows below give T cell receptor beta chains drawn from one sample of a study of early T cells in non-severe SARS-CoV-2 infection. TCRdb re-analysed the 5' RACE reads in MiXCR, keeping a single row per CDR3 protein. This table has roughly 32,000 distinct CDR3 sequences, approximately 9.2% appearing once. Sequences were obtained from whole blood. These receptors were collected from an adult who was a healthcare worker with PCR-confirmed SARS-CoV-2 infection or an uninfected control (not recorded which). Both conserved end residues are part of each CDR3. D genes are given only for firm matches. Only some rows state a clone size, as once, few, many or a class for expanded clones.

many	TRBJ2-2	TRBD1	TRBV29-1	CSVGTGRDTGELFF	TGCAGCGTTGGGACAGGCAGAGACACCGGGGAGCTGTTTTTT
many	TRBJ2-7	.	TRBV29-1	CSVRGRDSYEQYF	TGCAGCGTTCGCGGACGGGACTCCTACGAGCAGTACTTC
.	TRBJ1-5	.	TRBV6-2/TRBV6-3	CASSYPWDSRSNQPQHF	TGTGCCAGCAGTTACCCCTGGGACTCCCGTAGCAATCAGCCCCAGCATTTT
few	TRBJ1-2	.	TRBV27	CASSSHKGGYGYTF	TGTGCCAGCAGTTCGCACAAGGGCGGCTATGGCTACACCTTC
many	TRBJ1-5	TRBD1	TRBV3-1	CASSPDRGGIVNQPQHF	TGTGCCAGCAGCCCCGACAGGGGAGGTATAGTCAATCAGCCCCAGCATTTT
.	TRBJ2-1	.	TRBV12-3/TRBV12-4	CASSPRDLPASEQFF	TGTGCCAGCAGTCCCCGGGACTTGCCCGCCAGTGAGCAGTTCTTC
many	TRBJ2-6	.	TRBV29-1	CSVELQDSGANVLTF	TGCAGCGTTGAACTACAGGACTCTGGGGCCAACGTCCTGACTTTC
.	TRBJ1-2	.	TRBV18	CASSPAFGYTF	TGTGCCAGCTCACCGGCGTTTGGCTACACCTTC
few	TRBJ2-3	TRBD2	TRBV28	CASSLLAGGQIGTDTQYF	TGTGCCAGCAGTTTGCTAGCGGGGGGCCAGATCGGCACAGATACGCAGTATTTT
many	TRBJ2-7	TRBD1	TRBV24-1	CATSSRTGLTYEQYF	TGTGCCACCAGTTCCCGGACAGGGCTTACCTACGAGCAGTACTTC
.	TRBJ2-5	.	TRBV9	CASTRTDDGGETQYF	TGTGCCAGCACGCGTACAGATGATGGGGGAGAGACCCAGTACTTC
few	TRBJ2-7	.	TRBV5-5	CASSSWGAQEQYF	TGTGCCAGCAGCTCCTGGGGAGCCCAAGAGCAGTACTTC
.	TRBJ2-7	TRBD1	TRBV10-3	CAISESRGLWEQYF	TGTGCCATCAGTGAGAGCAGGGGGCTTTGGGAGCAGTACTTC
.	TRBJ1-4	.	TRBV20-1	CSAREWADEKLFF	TGCAGTGCTAGAGAATGGGCAGATGAAAAACTGTTTTTT
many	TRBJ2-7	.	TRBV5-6	CASSIRYEQYF	TGTGCCAGCAGCATCCGTTACGAGCAGTACTTC
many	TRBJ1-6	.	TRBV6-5	CASSYSDRNSPLHF	TGTGCCAGCAGTTACTCGGACAGAAATTCACCCCTCCACTTT
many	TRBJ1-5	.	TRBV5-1	CASSLGPGPEQPQHF	TGCGCCAGCAGCTTGGGGCCGGGACCCGAGCAGCCCCAGCATTTT
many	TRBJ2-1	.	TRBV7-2	CASRIMVSAAGYNEQFF	TGTGCCAGCAGAATAATGGTGTCCGCCGCAGGATACAATGAGCAGTTCTTC
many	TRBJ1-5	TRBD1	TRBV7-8	CASSFGQAGQPQHF	TGTGCCAGCAGTTTTGGACAGGCGGGTCAGCCCCAGCATTTT
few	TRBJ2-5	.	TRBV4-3	CASSQVGSQETQYF	TGCGCCAGCAGCCAAGTCGGGAGCCAAGAGACCCAGTACTTC
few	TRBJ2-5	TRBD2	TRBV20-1	CSAEKATSGYFQETQYF	TGCAGTGCCGAGAAGGCGACTAGCGGTTACTTCCAAGAGACCCAGTACTTC
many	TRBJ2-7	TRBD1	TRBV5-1	CASSITSGQGYEQYF	TGCGCCAGCAGCATAACCTCGGGACAGGGCTACGAGCAGTACTTC
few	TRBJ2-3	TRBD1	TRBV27	CASSTDREEPSRYF	TGTGCCAGCAGTACGGACAGGGAGGAGCCGTCCCGGTATTTT
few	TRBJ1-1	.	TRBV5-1	CASRDRRDTEAFF	TGCGCCAGCCGAGACAGGAGAGACACTGAAGCTTTCTTT
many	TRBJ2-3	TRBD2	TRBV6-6	CASSPRGGGGTDTQYF	TGTGCCAGCAGTCCCCGTGGCGGGGGAGGTACAGATACGCAGTATTTT
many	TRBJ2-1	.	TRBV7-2	CASSPGPASTNEQFF	TGTGCCAGCAGCCCGGGACCGGCTTCGACCAATGAGCAGTTCTTC
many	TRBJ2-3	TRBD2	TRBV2	CASSRASGGAGDTQYF	TGTGCCAGCAGTCGAGCTAGCGGGGGGGCCGGAGATACGCAGTATTTT
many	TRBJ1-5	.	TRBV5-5	CASSFLSNQPQHF	TGTGCCAGCAGCTTCCTCAGCAATCAGCCCCAGCATTTT
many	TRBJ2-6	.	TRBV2	CASRSWGSGANVLTF	TGTGCCAGCCGGAGTTGGGGCTCTGGGGCCAACGTCCTGACTTTC
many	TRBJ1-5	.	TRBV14	CASSPRLIQEVWQPQHF	TGTGCCAGCAGCCCCAGACTAATACAGGAGGTATGGCAGCCCCAGCATTTT
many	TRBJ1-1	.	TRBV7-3	CASSPTDSRRTEAFF	TGTGCCAGCAGCCCCACGGACTCGCGAAGGACTGAAGCTTTCTTT
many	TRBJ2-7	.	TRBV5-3	CARRGTYEQYF	TGTGCCAGAAGAGGGACTTACGAGCAGTACTTC
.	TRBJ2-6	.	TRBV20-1	CSARFSAGANVLTF	TGCAGTGCTAGATTTTCAGCTGGGGCCAACGTCCTGACTTTC
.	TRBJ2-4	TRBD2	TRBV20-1	CSARGGLYNIQYF	TGCAGTGCTAGAGGGGGACTATACAACATTCAGTACTTC
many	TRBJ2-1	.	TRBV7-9	CASSLVREYNEQFF	TGTGCCAGCAGCTTAGTTCGGGAATACAATGAGCAGTTCTTC
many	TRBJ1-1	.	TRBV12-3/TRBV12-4	CASSLMAMNTEAFF	TGTGCCAGCAGCCTGATGGCCATGAACACTGAAGCTTTCTTT
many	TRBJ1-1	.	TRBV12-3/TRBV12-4	CASSFAGPNTEAFF	TGTGCCAGCAGTTTTGCCGGGCCGAACACTGAAGCTTTCTTT
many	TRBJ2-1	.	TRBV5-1	CAIPDRTYNEQFF	TGCGCCATCCCGGACAGAACCTACAATGAGCAGTTCTTC
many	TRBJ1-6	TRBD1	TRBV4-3	CASSQGQGNNSPLHF	TGCGCCAGCAGCCAAGGACAGGGAAATAATTCACCCCTCCACTTT
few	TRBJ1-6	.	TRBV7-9	CASSFRGQLNSPLHF	TGTGCCAGCAGCTTTAGGGGCCAGCTTAATTCACCCCTCCACTTT
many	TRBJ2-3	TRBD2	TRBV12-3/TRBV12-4	CASSAAGGGTDTQYF	TGTGCCAGCAGTGCAGCGGGGGGGGGCACAGATACGCAGTATTTT
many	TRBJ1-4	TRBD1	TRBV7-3	CASSWPGQYEKLFF	TGTGCCAGCAGCTGGCCGGGACAGTATGAAAAACTGTTTTTT
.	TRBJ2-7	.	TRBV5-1	CASSDLYEQYF	TGCGCCAGCAGCGACCTTTACGAGCAGTACTTC